The 32 T cell receptor beta chains presented below share a single source sample, sequenced in a study of T cell changes during pregnancy in multiple sclerosis. The method was immunoSEQ multiplex PCR; TCRdb's version includes in-frame clones alone and lacks a portion of them. The sample records over 65,000 clones, roughly 94% being singletons. The sample in question was peripheral blood, obtained in the third trimester of pregnancy. The receptors were sampled from a female donor with multiple sclerosis, enrolled in a pregnancy study.

The chain has TRBV29-1 and TRBJ1-4; no clear D. The germline gives CDR1 SQVTM, CDR2 ANQGSEA. This CDR3 comprises 12 residues. Trimming removed 7 bases from V and 0 bases from J, with 6 bases in between. CDR3 DNA: TGCAGCGCCTTAACAACTAATGAAAAACTGTTTTTT. Translation gives CSALTTNEKLFF.

The chain uses TRBV4-1 and TRBJ1-4; D call uncertain. The V gene lost 8 bases and the J gene lost 7 bases, with 14 bases spanning the gap. Per germline, CDR1 MGHRA and CDR2 YSYEKL. This CDR3 comprises 13 residues. The CDR3 nucleotides read TGCGCCAGCCGTTTTCGGGAAGGTGAAAAACTGTTTTTT. It codes for CASRFREGEKLFF.

This clone is a singleton in its sample. CDR3 coding DNA: TGTGCCAGCAGTTACGCGACAGGAAACTACGAGCAGTACTTC. Translating it yields CASSYATGNYEQYF. V gene TRBV6-5 combines with J gene TRBJ2-7; possibly TRBD1 for D (6 bases). Deletions cut 2 bases from V and 3 bases from J, with 11 bases between. Germline-derived CDR1 and CDR2 are MNHEY and SVGAGI. CDR3 length equals 14 residues.

The chain employs TRBV4-1 and TRBJ1-1; perhaps TRBD1 as D (5 bases). The CDR3 spans 14 residues. V was pared by 0 bases and J by 4 bases, with 9 bases between. Germline lookup yields CDR1 MGHRA and CDR2 YSYEKL. The DNA for the CDR3 is TGCGCCAGCAGCCAAGACGGGGGGGGCACTGAAGCTTTCTTT. Residues: CASSQDGGGTEAFF.

The chain carries TRBV7-2 and TRBJ1-2; 8 bases map to TRBD1. J lost 2 bases, V lost 5 bases, and 10 bases had no gene match. The CDR3 is 16 amino acids. Germline loops: CDR1 SGHTA, CDR2 FQGNSA. The CDR3 loop is CASSLQGAGLNYGYTF. CDR3 nucleotide sequence: TGTGCCAGCAGCCTCCAGGGGGCAGGCCTAAACTATGGCTACACCTTC.

The chain employs TRBV7-2 and TRBJ1-4, with 8 bases matching TRBD1. V lost 6 bases and J lost 3; bases outside the gene matches: 6. The germline gives CDR1 SGHTA, CDR2 FQGNSA. The CDR3 covers 15 residues. The CDR3 nucleotides are TGTGCCAGCAGGTCTAGACAGGGGTCTAATGAAAAACTGTTTTTT. Translated: CASRSRQGSNEKLFF.

The V call is TRBV7-9, the J call TRBJ1-2; D gene uncertain. Germline loops: CDR1 SEHNR, CDR2 FQNEAQ (reference sequence). V lost 2 bases, J lost 4 bases, and 2 bases lay in between. The CDR3 extends over 11 amino acids. In DNA form, the CDR3 reads TGTGCCAGCAGCTTACTCTATGGCTACACCTTC. Translating it yields CASSLLYGYTF.

This chain connects TRBV6-5 to TRBJ2-7; 8 bases align to TRBD1. The CDR3 is made up of 15 amino acids. CDR1 and CDR2 from the germline V gene are MNHEY and SVGAGI. Trimming took 6 bases from V and 3 from J; bases not matched to a gene: 10. CDR3 nucleotides: TGTGCCAGCAGCGCTAGGACAGGGAATCGCTACGAGCAGTACTTC. It codes for CASSARTGNRYEQYF.

The V and J genes are TRBV7-8 and TRBJ1-5; weak D call: TRBD1 (6 bases). The germline V gene has CDR1 SGHVS and CDR2 FQNEAQ. The V end lost 2 bases, the J end lost 3 bases, and 17 bases lay between the germline ends. The CDR3 is made up of 17 amino acids. This chain's CDR3 is CASSLRLGGAPNQPQHF. The CDR3 DNA reads as TGTGCCAGCAGCTTAAGACTTGGGGGGGCCCCCAATCAGCCCCAGCATTTT.

On this clone: Additional DNA sequences in this sample encode the identical CDR3. V usage is TRBV7-2 and J usage is TRBJ1-5; D is ambiguous. Germline V gene sequence: CDR1 SGHTA, CDR2 FQGNSA. The CDR3 consists of 13 residues. Trimming removed 3 bases from V and 9 bases from J, with 12 bases in between. The CDR3 here is CASSLGGERPQHF. The CDR3 DNA reads TGTGCCAGCAGCTTGGGCGGGGAACGGCCCCAGCATTTT.

The CDR3 protein is CASSYSKPNEKLFF. DNA of the CDR3: TGTGCCAGCAGTTACTCGAAGCCTAATGAAAAACTGTTTTTT. This chain connects TRBV6-6 to TRBJ1-4; unclear D gene. Germline CDR1 and CDR2: MNHNY and SVGAGI (reference sequence). The CDR3 has 14 residues. With 0 bases removed from V and 3 bases from J, the gap between germline ends came to 5 bases.

The chain is built from TRBV18 and TRBJ2-3, with D possibly matching TRBD2 (6 bases). The ends were cut back, 8 bases at V and 2 bases at J, with 14 bases in the middle. The CDR3 is 14 residues long. The germline V gene encodes CDR1 KGHSH and CDR2 LQKENI. CDR3: CASPGGATTDTQYF. CDR3 DNA sequence: TGTGCCAGCCCCGGCGGGGCCACCACAGATACGCAGTATTTT.

The table lists this clone with a count of one. This chain uses TRBV6-5 with TRBJ2-1; 8 nucleotides align to TRBD2. Germline V gene lookup returns CDR1 MNHEY and CDR2 SVGAGI. CDR3 length: 15 amino acids. V dropped 0 bases and J dropped 9; count of bases not matched to a gene: 7. In nucleotides, the CDR3 is TGTGCCAGCAGTTACTCGCGGGGGGTAGTTCCTGAGCAGTTCTTC. It encodes CASSYSRGVVPEQFF.

The V gene is TRBV7-9, the J gene TRBJ1-4; D is possibly TRBD1 (6 bases). The V end lost 5 bases, the J end lost 6 bases, and 13 bases lay between the germline ends. Germline V gene data show CDR1 as SEHNR and CDR2 as FQNEAQ (reference sequence). The CDR3 is 14 amino acids. CDR3 loop: CASSEDSVHEKLFF. DNA for the CDR3: TGTGCCAGCAGCGAGGACAGCGTTCATGAAAAACTGTTTTTT. The variable domain in full, with the rest retrieved from reference TRBV7-9 and TRBJ1-4, is DTGVSQNPRHKITKRGQNVTFRCDPISEHNRLYWYRQTLGQGPEFLTYFQNEAQLEKSRLLSDRFSAERPKGSFSTLEIQRTEQGDSAMYLCASSEDSVHEKLFFGSGTQLSVL.

The chain links TRBV13 to TRBJ2-3; 8 bases map to TRBD1. Losses at the gene ends were 4 bases for V and 2 bases for J; bases not matched to a gene: 8. This CDR3 spans 16 amino acids. Germline V gene data show CDR1 as PRHDT and CDR2 as FYEKMQ (reference sequence). The CDR3 DNA reads TGTGCCAGCAGCTCCGGACAGGGACCCCTCACAGATACGCAGTATTTT. Protein: CASSSGQGPLTDTQYF.

This rearrangement joins TRBV7-3 to TRBJ2-1, with 9 bases identical to TRBD2. Trimming at V came to 5 bases and at J to 5 bases, leaving 7 bases not matched to a gene. This CDR3 is built from 15 residues. Looked up from germline, CDR1 is SGHTA and CDR2 is FQGTGA. The CDR3 loop is CASSPWAGGNNEQFF. CDR3 nucleotide sequence: TGTGCCAGCAGCCCCTGGGCGGGGGGGAACAATGAGCAGTTCTTC.

This clone was seen a single time. The rearrangement uses TRBV7-2 and TRBJ1-2, with TRBD1 as a possible D gene (5 bases). CDR3 size: 13 residues. Trimming took 4 bases from V and 13 from J, leaving 19 bases between them. Germline V gives CDR1 SGHTA, CDR2 FQGNSA. CDR3 sequence reads: CASSSSGLVRTTF. The CDR3 nucleotides read TGTGCCAGCAGCTCCTCGGGACTAGTACGTACCACCTTC.

A few counts support this clone. The V and J genes are TRBV10-3 and TRBJ1-1; the D gene is possibly TRBD1 (6 bases). The ends were cut back, 6 bases at V and 6 bases at J, with 8 bases in the middle. Germline V gives CDR1 ENHRY, CDR2 SYGVKD. This CDR3 is 11 amino acids long. The CDR3 bases are TGTGCCATCAGCCCAGGGGCTGAAGCTTTCTTT. Encoded protein: CAISPGAEAFF.

The V call is TRBV7-3, the J call TRBJ2-3; 11 bases fit TRBD2. CDR3 length: 15 amino acids. Germline values: CDR1 SGHTA, CDR2 FQGTGA. V shed 5 bases and J 3 bases; nucleotides not matched to a gene: 4. This CDR3 reads CASSTLAGGTDTQYF. As DNA, the CDR3 is TGTGCCAGCAGCACCCTAGCGGGGGGTACAGATACGCAGTATTTT. Supplemented by reference TRBV7-3 and TRBJ2-3, the full variable domain reads GAGVSQTPSNKVTEKGKYVELRCDPISGHTALYWYRQSLGQGPEFLIYFQGTGAADDSGLPNDRFFAVRPEGSVSTLKIQRTERGDSAVYLCASSTLAGGTDTQYFGPGTRLTVL.

This chain joins TRBV11-2 and TRBJ1-1; no reliable D call. The CDR3 covers 14 residues. The V gene's germline CDR1 is SGHAT and CDR2 FQNNGV. Trimming pared 1 base from V and 0 bases from J, leaving 6 bases between. The CDR3 loop is CASSLGGLNTEAFF. CDR3 nucleotide sequence: TGTGCCAGCAGCTTAGGAGGTTTGAACACTGAAGCTTTCTTT.

V and J are TRBV7-2 and TRBJ2-7; tentative D call: TRBD2 (7 bases). V was clipped by 5 bases and J by 2 bases, with 16 bases between them. Germline-derived CDR1 and CDR2 are SGHTA and FQGNSA. This CDR3 comprises 15 residues. DNA for the CDR3: TGTGCCAGCAGCCCAGGGAGGGGGTCAACCTACGAGCAGTACTTC. Amino acid sequence: CASSPGRGSTYEQYF.

The chain combines TRBV6-6 with TRBJ1-2; D may be TRBD1 (5 bases). CDR3 length: 15 amino acids. Germline V gene lookup returns CDR1 MNHNY and CDR2 SVGAGI (reference sequence). Deletions cut 2 bases from V and 6 bases from J, with 16 bases between. The DNA of the CDR3 is TGTGCCAGCAGTTACGCCAGCAGGGTAGTGGATGGCTACACCTTC. Translation gives CASSYASRVVDGYTF.

The rearrangement joins TRBV5-8 to TRBJ2-2; D gene unclear. The germline gives CDR1 SGHTS, CDR2 YDEGEE. This CDR3 region has 14 residues. The V gene lost 2 bases and the J gene lost 5 bases, with 10 bases spanning the gap. The CDR3 is CASSLIVLTGELFF. Here the CDR3 DNA reads TGTGCCAGCAGCTTAATCGTATTGACCGGGGAGCTGTTTTTT.

This clone has just a few counts. The chain carries TRBV18 and TRBJ2-3; tentatively, D is TRBD1 (7 bases). This CDR3 region has 13 residues. The germline V and J ends were trimmed by 3 bases and 7 bases, with 11 bases remaining between them. The germline gives CDR1 KGHSH, CDR2 LQKENI. CDR3 nucleotide sequence: TGTGCCAGCTCACCGTCAGGGGGGTATACGCAGTATTTT. Translated: CASSPSGGYTQYF. Drawing the rest from reference TRBV18 and TRBJ2-3, the complete variable domain is NAGVMQNPRHLVRRRGQEARLRCSPMKGHSHVYWYRQLPEEGLKFMVYLQKENIIDESGMPKERFSAEFPKEGPSILRIQQVVRGDSAAYFCASSPSGGYTQYFGPGTRLTVL.

The rearrangement links TRBV7-2 to TRBJ1-1; a possible D gene is TRBD1 (5 bases). V gave up 3 bases and J gave up 6 bases, with 17 bases separating them. CDR3 size: 15 residues. Germline-derived CDR1 and CDR2 are SGHTA and FQGNSA. CDR3 protein: CASSFGEGRVPEAFF. The CDR3 DNA reads as TGTGCCAGCAGCTTCGGTGAGGGGAGGGTTCCTGAAGCTTTCTTT.

The V and J genes are TRBV4-3 and TRBJ2-7, with 8 nucleotides matching TRBD1. In germline, CDR1 is LGHNA, CDR2 YSLEER. Trimming cost V 3 bases and J 3 bases; bases outside gene matches: 7. This CDR3 has 15 residues. CDR3 DNA sequence: TGCGCCAGCAGCCATCGGACAGGGCGGTTCTACGAGCAGTACTTC. Its translation: CASSHRTGRFYEQYF.

This chain connects TRBV2 to TRBJ1-1; no firm D call. The CDR3 has 13 amino acids. CDR1 is SNHLY, CDR2 FYNNEI, per germline. V lost 11 bases and J 0 bases, leaving 13 bases between the germline ends. For the CDR3, the DNA is TGTGCCGCCAATAGCTTTATGAACACTGAAGCTTTCTTT. Its translation: CAANSFMNTEAFF.

The DNA for the CDR3 is TGTGCCAGCAGCTTAAGCCACGGGGTCACCTACGAGCAGTACTTC. This codes for CASSLSHGVTYEQYF. The V call is TRBV7-2, the J call TRBJ2-7, with D maybe TRBD2 (5 bases). Trimming shortened V by 2 bases and J by 2 bases, and 13 bases separated the two germline ends. Per the germline V gene, CDR1 is SGHTA and CDR2 is FQGNSA. This CDR3 has 15 amino acids.

A single count supports this clone. The rearrangement links TRBV6-6 to TRBJ2-7; D perhaps matches TRBD1 (6 bases). V lost 2 bases and J 3 bases, leaving 8 bases between the germline ends. The CDR3 extends over 13 amino acids. The germline V gene has CDR1 MNHNY and CDR2 SVGAGI (reference sequence). This chain's CDR3 is CASSYRDNYEQYF. In DNA form, the CDR3 reads TGTGCCAGCAGTTACCGGGACAACTACGAGCAGTACTTC.

This chain links TRBV5-6 with TRBJ1-1; a weak D match, TRBD1 (5 bases). Trimming took 4 bases from V and 5 from J, leaving 15 bases between them. The CDR3 covers 14 residues. Germline V gives CDR1 SGHDT, CDR2 YYEEEE. In DNA form, the CDR3 reads TGTGCCAGCAGCCTGTTACAGGTAGGGACTGAAGCTTTCTTT. Its translation: CASSLLQVGTEAFF. Full variable domain (missing parts from reference TRBV5-6 and TRBJ1-1): DAGVTQSPTHLIKTRGQQVTLRCSPKSGHDTVSWYQQALGQGPQFIFQYYEEEERQRGNFPDRFSGHQFPNYSSELNVNALLLGDSALYLCASSLLQVGTEAFFGQGTRLTVV.

The V gene is TRBV19, the J gene TRBJ2-2; 9 bases are a match to TRBD1. This CDR3 spans 16 amino acids. Trimming took 5 bases from V and 7 from J; bases not matched to a gene: 11. Germline CDR1 and CDR2: LNHDA and SQIVND (reference sequence). CDR3 nucleotide sequence: TGTGCCAGTAGTTCACTCCGGACAGGGGCCGTCGGGGAGCTGTTTTTT. Translating it yields CASSSLRTGAVGELFF.

The chain employs TRBV7-2 and TRBJ1-2; D is possibly TRBD1 (6 bases). The CDR3 covers 14 residues. The germline V gene has CDR1 SGHTA and CDR2 FQGNSA. Trimming left V 2 bases short and J 1 base short, with 8 bases between. The CDR3 sequence: CASSLTGSNYGYTF. The CDR3 nucleotides read TGTGCCAGCAGCTTAACAGGGAGTAACTATGGCTACACCTTC.